This T cell receptor (beta chain) was captured by sequencing in a study of tumor-infiltrating lymphocytes in localized non-small cell lung cancer. Study overall: Patients included smokers and never-smokers with various histologies, some sampled after neoadjuvant chemotherapy. From each patient, both tumor and uninvolved lung, non-adjacent to tumor, were sampled. Study conclusions and caveats: Not all patients were TCR sequenced, owing to tissue quantity. Tumor T-cell fraction from TCR sequencing was not associated with recurrence-free survival (p = 0.61).

This clone appeared a few times. Its antigen is not identified. The CDR3 is 16 residues long. Germline CDR1 is LGHNA and CDR2 is YNFKEQ. V was shortened by 1 base and J by 3 bases, with 15 bases between the two germline ends. Sequencing was performed with immunoSEQ multiplex PCR; in TCRdb, only in-frame clones are kept and a portion is missing. This sample yields about 16,000 clones, of which 35% to 55% are seen a single time; roughly 16% belongs to the top ten. The V and J genes are TRBV4-2 and TRBJ1-1, with D possibly matching TRBD1 (6 bases). The TCR sequence derives from a human donor with non-small cell lung cancer. Specimen: lung tumor tissue. CDR3 nucleotides: TGTGCCAGCAGCCAAGTTGTAAGGGGGGGGGACACTGAAGCTTTCTTT. This codes for CASSQVVRGGDTEAFF.